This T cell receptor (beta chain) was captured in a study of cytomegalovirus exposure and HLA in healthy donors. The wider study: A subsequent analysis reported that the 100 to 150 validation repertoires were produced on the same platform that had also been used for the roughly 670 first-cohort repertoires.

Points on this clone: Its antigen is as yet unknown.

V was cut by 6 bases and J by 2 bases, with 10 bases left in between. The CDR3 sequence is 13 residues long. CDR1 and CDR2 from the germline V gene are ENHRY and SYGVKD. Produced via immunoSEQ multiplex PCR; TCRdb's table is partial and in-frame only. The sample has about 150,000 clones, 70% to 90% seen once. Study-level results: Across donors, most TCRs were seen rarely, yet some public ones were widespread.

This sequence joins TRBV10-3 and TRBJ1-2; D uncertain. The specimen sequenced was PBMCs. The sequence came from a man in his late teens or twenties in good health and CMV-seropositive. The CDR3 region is CAIRQTLNYGYTF. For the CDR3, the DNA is TGTGCCATCAGGCAAACTCTAAACTATGGCTACACCTTC.